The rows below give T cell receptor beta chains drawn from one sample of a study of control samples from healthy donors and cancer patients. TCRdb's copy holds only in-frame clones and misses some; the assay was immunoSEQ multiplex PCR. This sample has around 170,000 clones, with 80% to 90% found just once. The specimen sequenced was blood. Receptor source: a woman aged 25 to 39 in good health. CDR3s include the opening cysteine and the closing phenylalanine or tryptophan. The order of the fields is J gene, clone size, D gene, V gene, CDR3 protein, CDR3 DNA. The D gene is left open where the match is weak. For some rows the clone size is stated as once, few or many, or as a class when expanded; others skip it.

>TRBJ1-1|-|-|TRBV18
CASSPRQENTEAFF
TGTGCCAGCTCACCAAGACAGGAGAACACTGAAGCTTTCTTT
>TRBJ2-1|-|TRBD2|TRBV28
CAISSGGPGNEQFF
TGTGCCATCAGCTCGGGAGGGCCGGGCAATGAGCAGTTCTTC
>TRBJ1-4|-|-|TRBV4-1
CASSQFYGGNEKLFF
TGCGCCAGCAGCCAGTTTTACGGCGGGAACGAAAAACTGTTTTTT
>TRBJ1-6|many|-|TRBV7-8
CASSLGGASPLHF
TGTGCCAGCAGCTTAGGGGGGGCTTCACCCCTCCACTTT
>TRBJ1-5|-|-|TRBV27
CASSFRDARQPQHF
TGTGCCAGCAGTTTTCGGGACGCGAGGCAGCCCCAGCATTTT
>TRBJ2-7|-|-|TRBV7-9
CASRAGGSTYEQYF
TGTGCCAGCAGAGCGGGTGGATCGACCTACGAGCAGTACTTC
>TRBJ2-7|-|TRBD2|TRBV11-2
CASSLGTSAEQYF
TGTGCCAGCAGCTTAGGGACTAGCGCCGAGCAGTACTTC
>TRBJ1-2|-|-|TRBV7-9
CASHYGYTF
TGTGCCAGCCACTATGGCTACACCTTC
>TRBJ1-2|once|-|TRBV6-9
CASTGGDYTF
TGTGCCAGCACTGGGGGGGACTACACCTTC
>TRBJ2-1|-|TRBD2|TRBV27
CASNQRGAYNEQFF
TGTGCCAGCAACCAGCGGGGTGCCTACAATGAGCAGTTCTTC
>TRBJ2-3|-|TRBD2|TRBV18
CASSPQGTRSDTQYF
TGTGCCAGCTCACCACAAGGGACTAGATCAGATACGCAGTATTTT
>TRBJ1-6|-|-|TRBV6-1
CASSEELLRESPLHF
TGTGCCAGCAGTGAAGAGCTTTTAAGGGAGTCACCCCTCCACTTT
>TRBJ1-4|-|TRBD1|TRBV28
CASSPGGDEKLFF
TGTGCCAGCAGTCCAGGGGGGGATGAAAAACTGTTTTTT
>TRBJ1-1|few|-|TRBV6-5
CASRQVVNTEAFF
TGTGCCAGCAGACAGGTGGTGAACACTGAAGCTTTCTTT
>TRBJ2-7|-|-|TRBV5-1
CASSLITGGAEQYF
TGCGCCAGCAGCTTAATTACAGGGGGGGCCGAGCAGTACTTC
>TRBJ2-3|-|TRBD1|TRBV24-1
CATSDPGQGASDTQYF
TGTGCCACCAGTGATCCGGGACAGGGGGCATCAGATACGCAGTATTTT
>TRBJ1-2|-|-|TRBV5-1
CASSLTAALYGYTF
TGCGCCAGCAGCTTGACTGCAGCCCTCTATGGCTACACCTTC
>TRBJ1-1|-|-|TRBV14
CASSQEGEAFF
TGTGCCAGCAGCCAAGAAGGGGAAGCTTTCTTT
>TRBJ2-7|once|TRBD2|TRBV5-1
CASSLGLAGVSYEQYF
TGCGCCAGCAGCTTGGGACTAGCGGGAGTTTCCTACGAGCAGTACTTC
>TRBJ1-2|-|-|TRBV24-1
CATSDSGGYGYTF
TGTGCCACCAGTGATTCGGGGGGCTATGGCTACACCTTC
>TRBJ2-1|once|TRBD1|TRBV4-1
CASSQLWGQGGHEQFF
TGCGCCAGCAGCCAACTGTGGGGACAGGGAGGTCATGAGCAGTTCTTC
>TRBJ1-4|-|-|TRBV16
CASSLDGATNEKLFF
TGTGCCAGCAGCCTGGACGGTGCAACTAATGAAAAACTGTTTTTT
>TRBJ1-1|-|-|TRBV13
CASSLGSRGHSNTEAFF
TGTGCCAGCAGCTTAGGATCGAGGGGACACTCGAACACTGAAGCTTTCTTT
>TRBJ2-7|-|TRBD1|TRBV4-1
CASSHRTGVGYEQYF
TGCGCCAGCAGCCACCGGACAGGGGTTGGCTACGAGCAGTACTTC
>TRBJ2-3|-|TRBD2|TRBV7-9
CASSLLGTSGSGPDTQYF
TGTGCCAGCAGCTTATTGGGGACTAGCGGCTCTGGCCCAGATACGCAGTATTTT
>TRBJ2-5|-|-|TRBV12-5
CASGLEAVAGETQYF
TGTGCTAGTGGTTTGGAGGCTGTGGCTGGGGAGACCCAGTACTTC
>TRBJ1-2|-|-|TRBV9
CASSVSEGYGYTF
TGTGCCAGCAGCGTATCGGAGGGCTATGGCTACACCTTC
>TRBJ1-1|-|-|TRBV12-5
CASGLGRNTEAFF
TGTGCTAGTGGTTTGGGCAGGAACACTGAAGCTTTCTTT
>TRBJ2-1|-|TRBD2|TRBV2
CAISLAGRLSSYNEQFF
TGTGCCATCTCCTTAGCGGGACGGCTGAGCTCCTACAATGAGCAGTTCTTC
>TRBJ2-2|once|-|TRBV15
CATSRGRDGTGELFF
TGTGCCACCAGCAGAGGCCGGGACGGCACCGGGGAGCTGTTTTTT
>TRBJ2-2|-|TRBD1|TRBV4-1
CASSHSRGRSGELFF
TGCGCCAGCAGCCACTCAAGGGGGCGCTCCGGGGAGCTGTTTTTT
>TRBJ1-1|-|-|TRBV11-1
CASSLNGEWDTEAFF
TGTGCCAGCAGCTTAAACGGGGAATGGGACACTGAAGCTTTCTTT